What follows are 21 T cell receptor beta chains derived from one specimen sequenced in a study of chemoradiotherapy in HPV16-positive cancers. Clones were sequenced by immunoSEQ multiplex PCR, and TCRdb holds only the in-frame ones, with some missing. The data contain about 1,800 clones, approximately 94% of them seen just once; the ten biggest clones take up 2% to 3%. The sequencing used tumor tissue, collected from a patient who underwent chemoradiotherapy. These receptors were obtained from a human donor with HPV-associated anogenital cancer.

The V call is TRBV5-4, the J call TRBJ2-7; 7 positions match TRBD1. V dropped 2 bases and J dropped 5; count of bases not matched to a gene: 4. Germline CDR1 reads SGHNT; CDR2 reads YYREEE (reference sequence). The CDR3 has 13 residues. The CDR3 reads CASSFRQGHEQYF. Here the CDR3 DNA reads TGTGCCAGCAGCTTCCGACAGGGCCACGAGCAGTACTTC.

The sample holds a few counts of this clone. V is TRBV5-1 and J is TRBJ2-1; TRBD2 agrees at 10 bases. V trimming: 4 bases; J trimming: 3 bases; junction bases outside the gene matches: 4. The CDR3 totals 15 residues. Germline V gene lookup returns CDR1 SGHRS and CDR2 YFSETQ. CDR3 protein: CASSLTSGIYNEQFF. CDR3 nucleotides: TGCGCCAGCAGCCTAACTAGCGGGATCTACAATGAGCAGTTCTTC.

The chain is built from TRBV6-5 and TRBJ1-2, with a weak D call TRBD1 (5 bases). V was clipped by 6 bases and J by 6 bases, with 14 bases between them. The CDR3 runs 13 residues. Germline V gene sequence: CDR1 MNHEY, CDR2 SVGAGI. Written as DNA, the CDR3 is TGTGCCAGCAGAGCTAGCCGGGGGGATGGCTACACCTTC. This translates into CASRASRGDGYTF.

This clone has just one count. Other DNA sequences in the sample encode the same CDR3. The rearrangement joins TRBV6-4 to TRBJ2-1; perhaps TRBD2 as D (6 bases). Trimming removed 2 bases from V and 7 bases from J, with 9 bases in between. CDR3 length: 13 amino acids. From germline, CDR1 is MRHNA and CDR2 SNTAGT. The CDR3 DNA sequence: TGTGCCAGCAGTGACGAACGGGGGAATGAGCAGTTCTTC. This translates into CASSDERGNEQFF.

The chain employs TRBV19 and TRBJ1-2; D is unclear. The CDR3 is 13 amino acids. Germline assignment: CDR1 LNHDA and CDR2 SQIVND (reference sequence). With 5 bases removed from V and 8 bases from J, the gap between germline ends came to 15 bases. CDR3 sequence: CASSPRGQDGYTF. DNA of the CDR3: TGTGCCAGTAGTCCCCGTGGGCAGGACGGCTACACCTTC.

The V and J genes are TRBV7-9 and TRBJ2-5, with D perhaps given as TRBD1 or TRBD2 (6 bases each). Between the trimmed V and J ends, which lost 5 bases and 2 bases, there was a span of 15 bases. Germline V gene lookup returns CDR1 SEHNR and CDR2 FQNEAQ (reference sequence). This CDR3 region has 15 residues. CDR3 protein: CASSLDLGGQETQYF. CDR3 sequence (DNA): TGTGCCAGCAGCCTCGACTTAGGGGGGCAAGAGACCCAGTACTTC. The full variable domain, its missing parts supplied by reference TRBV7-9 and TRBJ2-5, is DTGVSQNPRHKITKRGQNVTFRCDPISEHNRLYWYRQTLGQGPEFLTYFQNEAQLEKSRLLSDRFSAERPKGSFSTLEIQRTEQGDSAMYLCASSLDLGGQETQYFGPGTRLLVL.

The chain's CDR3 is CASSNRANQPQHF. The CDR3 DNA reads as TGTGCCAGCAGCAATAGGGCCAATCAGCCCCAGCATTTT. The chain couples TRBV11-2 to TRBJ1-5; no clear D gene. The V end was cut by 5 bases, the J end by 3 bases, with 8 bases between. Germline V gives CDR1 SGHAT, CDR2 FQNNGV. There are 13 residues in the CDR3.

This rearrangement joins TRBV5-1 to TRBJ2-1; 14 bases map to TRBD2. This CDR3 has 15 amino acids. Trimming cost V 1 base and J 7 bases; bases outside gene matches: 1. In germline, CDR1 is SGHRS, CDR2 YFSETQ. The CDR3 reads CASSLRTSGRNEQFF. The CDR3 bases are TGCGCCAGCAGCTTGAGGACTAGCGGGAGGAATGAGCAGTTCTTC.

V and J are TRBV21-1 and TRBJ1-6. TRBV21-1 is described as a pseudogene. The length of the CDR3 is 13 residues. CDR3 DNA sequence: TGTGCCAGCGCCATGGTCCCTAATTCACCCCTCCACTTT. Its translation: CASAMVPNSPLHF.

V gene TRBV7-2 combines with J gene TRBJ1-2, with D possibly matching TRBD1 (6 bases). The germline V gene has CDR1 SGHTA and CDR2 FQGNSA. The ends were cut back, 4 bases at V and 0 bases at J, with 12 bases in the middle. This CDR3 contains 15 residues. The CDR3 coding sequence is TGTGCCAGCAGCTCCAGGGGCGACTCTAACTATGGCTACACCTTC. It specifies CASSSRGDSNYGYTF.

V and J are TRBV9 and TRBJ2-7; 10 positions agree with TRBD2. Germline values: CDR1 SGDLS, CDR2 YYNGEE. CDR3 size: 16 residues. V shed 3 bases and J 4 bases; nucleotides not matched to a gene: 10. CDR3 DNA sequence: TGTGCCAGCAGCGGCAGTAGCGGGAGGTTTTTTTACGAGCAGTACTTC. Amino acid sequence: CASSGSSGRFFYEQYF.

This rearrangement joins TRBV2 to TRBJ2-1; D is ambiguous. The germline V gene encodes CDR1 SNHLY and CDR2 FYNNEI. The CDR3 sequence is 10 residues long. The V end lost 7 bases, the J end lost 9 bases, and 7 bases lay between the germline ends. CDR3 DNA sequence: TGTGCCAGCACGGAGCTTGAGCAGTTCTTC. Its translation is CASTELEQFF. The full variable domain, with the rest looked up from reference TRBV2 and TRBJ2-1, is EPEVTQTPSHQVTQMGQEVILRCVPISNHLYFYWYRQILGQKVEFLVSFYNNEISEKSEIFDDQFSVERPDGSNFTLKIRSTKLEDSAMYFCASTELEQFFGPGTRLTVL.

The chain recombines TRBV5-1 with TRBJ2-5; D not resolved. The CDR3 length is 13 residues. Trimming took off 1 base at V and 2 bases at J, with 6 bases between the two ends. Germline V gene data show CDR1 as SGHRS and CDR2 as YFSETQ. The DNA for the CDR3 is TGCGCCAGCAGCTTGCCCTCACAAGAGACCCAGTACTTC. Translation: CASSLPSQETQYF. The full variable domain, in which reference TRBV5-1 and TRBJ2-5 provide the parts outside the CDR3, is KAGVTQTPRYLIKTRGQQVTLSCSPISGHRSVSWYQQTPGQGLQFLFEYFSETQRNKGNFPGRFSGRQFSNSRSEMNVSTLELGDSALYLCASSLPSQETQYFGPGTRLLVL.

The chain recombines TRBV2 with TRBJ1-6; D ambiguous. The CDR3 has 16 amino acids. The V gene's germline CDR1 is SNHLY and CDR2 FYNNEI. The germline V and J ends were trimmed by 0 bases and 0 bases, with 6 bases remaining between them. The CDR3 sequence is CASSEARSSYNSPLHF. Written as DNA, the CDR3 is TGTGCCAGCAGTGAAGCGAGGAGCTCCTATAATTCACCCCTCCACTTT.

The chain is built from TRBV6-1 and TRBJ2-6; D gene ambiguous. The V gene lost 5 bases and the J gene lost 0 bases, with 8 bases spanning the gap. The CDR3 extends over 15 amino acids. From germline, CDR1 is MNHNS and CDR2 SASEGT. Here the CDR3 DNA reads TGTGCCAGCAGTATACGGGTCTCTGGGGCCAACGTCCTGACTTTC. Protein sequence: CASSIRVSGANVLTF.

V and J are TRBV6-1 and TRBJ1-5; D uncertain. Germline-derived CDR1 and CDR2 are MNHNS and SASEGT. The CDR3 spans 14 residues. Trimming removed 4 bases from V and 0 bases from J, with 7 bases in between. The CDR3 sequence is CASSAQSSNQPQHF. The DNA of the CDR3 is TGTGCCAGCAGTGCCCAGTCTAGCAATCAGCCCCAGCATTTT.

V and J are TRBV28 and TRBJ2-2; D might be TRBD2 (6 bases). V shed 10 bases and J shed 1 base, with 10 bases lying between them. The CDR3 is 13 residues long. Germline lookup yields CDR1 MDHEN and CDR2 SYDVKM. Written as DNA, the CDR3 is TGTGCCACGGAGGGCCTGAACACCGGGGAGCTGTTTTTT. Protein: CATEGLNTGELFF.

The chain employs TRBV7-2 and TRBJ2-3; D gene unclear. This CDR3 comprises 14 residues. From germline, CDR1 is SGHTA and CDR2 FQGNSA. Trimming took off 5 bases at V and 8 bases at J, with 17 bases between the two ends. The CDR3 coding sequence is TGTGCCAGCAGCCCGGTAGGAACAGCCGGTACGCAGTATTTT. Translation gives CASSPVGTAGTQYF.

The CDR3 loop reads CASSLGSGTSVAYEQYF. DNA for the CDR3: TGTGCCAGCAGCTTAGGGTCCGGGACTAGCGTTGCCTACGAGCAGTACTTC. The chain has TRBV11-2 and TRBJ2-7; 10 nucleotides match TRBD2. This CDR3 is 17 amino acids long. Germline CDR1 SGHAT, CDR2 FQNNGV. Germline trimming cut 1 base from V and 2 bases from J; bases unmatched to any gene: 8.

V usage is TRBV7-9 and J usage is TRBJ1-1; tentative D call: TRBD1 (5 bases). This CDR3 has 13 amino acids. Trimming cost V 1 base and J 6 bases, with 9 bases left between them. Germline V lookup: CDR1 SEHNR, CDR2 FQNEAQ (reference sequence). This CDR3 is CASSLDQGSEAFF. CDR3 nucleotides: TGTGCCAGCAGCTTAGACCAGGGATCTGAAGCTTTCTTT.

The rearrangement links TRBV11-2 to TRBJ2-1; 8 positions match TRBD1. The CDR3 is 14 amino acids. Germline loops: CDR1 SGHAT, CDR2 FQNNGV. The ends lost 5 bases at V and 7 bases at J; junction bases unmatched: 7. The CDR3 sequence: CASSLRDRRNEQFF. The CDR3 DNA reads TGTGCCAGCAGCCTCCGGGACAGGAGGAATGAGCAGTTCTTC.